These 12 T cell receptor beta chains came from one sample sequenced in a study of OX40 agonist ivuxolimab in advanced cancers. Sequencing used immunoSEQ multiplex PCR; TCRdb keeps in-frame clones, though not all of them. The data show about 16,000 clones, around 83% seen once. Here the sequenced sample was CD4+ or CD8+ T cells sorted from blood, taken in a trial of the OX40 agonist ivuxolimab. These TCRs come from an adult with an advanced solid tumor such as melanoma, head and neck, liver or kidney cancer.

The chain couples TRBV11-1 to TRBJ2-5; TRBD2 aligns across 10 bases. There are 18 residues in the CDR3. The germline CDR1 and CDR2 sequences are SGHAT and FQDESV (reference sequence). Losses at the gene ends were 4 bases for V and 2 bases for J; bases not matched to a gene: 13. Here the CDR3 reads CASSSNWGLAYKQETQYF. CDR3 nucleotides: TGTGCCAGCAGCTCGAATTGGGGACTAGCGTACAAACAAGAGACCCAGTACTTC.

The chain uses TRBV5-1 and TRBJ1-6; D uncertain. CDR1 SGHRS and CDR2 YFSETQ come from the germline V gene. V shed 5 bases and J shed 7 bases, with 13 bases lying between them. CDR3 length: 14 residues. The DNA for the CDR3 is TGCGCCAGCAGTTCCGATGGACTGAATTCACCCCTCCACTTT. It encodes CASSSDGLNSPLHF. The entire variable domain, with the rest obtained from reference TRBV5-1 and TRBJ1-6, is as follows: KAGVTQTPRYLIKTRGQQVTLSCSPISGHRSVSWYQQTPGQGLQFLFEYFSETQRNKGNFPGRFSGRQFSNSRSEMNVSTLELGDSALYLCASSSDGLNSPLHFGNGTRLTVT.

The chain couples TRBV11-2 to TRBJ2-1; no clear D gene. The CDR3 is 13 amino acids. Trimming removed 5 bases from V and 7 bases from J, with 12 bases in between. Germline CDR1 and CDR2: SGHAT and FQNNGV. CDR3 sequence (DNA): TGTGCCAGCAGCCCAGGCATCGAGAATGAGCAGTTCTTC. Translating gives CASSPGIENEQFF.

The chain is built from TRBV9 and TRBJ2-7; D possibly corresponds to TRBD2 (6 bases). CDR3 length equals 12 residues. CDR1 and CDR2 from the germline V gene are SGDLS and YYNGEE. Trimming left V 7 bases short and J 5 bases short, with 13 bases between. The CDR3 sequence: CASGREVHEQYF. CDR3 bases: TGTGCCAGCGGAAGGGAGGTCCACGAGCAGTACTTC.

This clone appeared a single time. This chain uses TRBV9 with TRBJ2-5; the match to TRBD2 covers 7 bases. Germline V gene sequence: CDR1 SGDLS, CDR2 YYNGEE. The V segment lost 6 bases and the J segment 5 bases; nucleotides outside the gene matches: 16. This CDR3 contains 16 residues. The CDR3 DNA is TGTGCCAGCACTCGCGGGGGAACTGCCCAGGGCGAGACCCAGTACTTC. It encodes CASTRGGTAQGETQYF. Using reference TRBV9 and TRBJ2-5 for the parts outside the CDR3, the full variable domain is DSGVTQTPKHLITATGQRVTLRCSPRSGDLSVYWYQQSLDQGLQFLIQYYNGEERAKGNILERFSAQQFPDLHSELNLSSLELGDSALYFCASTRGGTAQGETQYFGPGTRLLVL.

The chain carries TRBV5-4 and TRBJ1-5, with D unresolved. Deletions cut 0 bases from V and 5 bases from J, with 9 bases between. Germline lookup yields CDR1 SGHNT and CDR2 YYREEE (reference sequence). This CDR3 is built from 14 residues. DNA for the CDR3: TGTGCCAGCAGCTTGGGGGGAGGACATCAGCCCCAGCATTTT. Its protein product is CASSLGGGHQPQHF.

The chain employs TRBV7-8 and TRBJ1-2; D ambiguous. Germline values: CDR1 SGHVS, CDR2 FQNEAQ. CDR3 length equals 14 residues. Trimming cost V 0 bases and J 8 bases, with 13 bases left between them. The CDR3 region has the DNA TGTGCCAGCAGCTTAGCGGTGCAGACCGGGGGCTACACCTTC. It is translated as CASSLAVQTGGYTF. Combining the CDR3 with reference TRBV7-8 and TRBJ1-2 gives the whole variable domain GAGVSQSPRYKVAKRGQDVALRCDPISGHVSLFWYQQALGQGPEFLTYFQNEAQLDKSGLPSDRFFAERPEGSVSTLKIQRTQQEDSAVYLCASSLAVQTGGYTFGSGTRLTVV.

The rearrangement uses TRBV2 and TRBJ2-5; 16 bases line up with TRBD2. The CDR3 has 14 amino acids. CDR1 is SNHLY, CDR2 FYNNEI, per germline. The V gene end was trimmed by 7 bases and the J gene end by 9 bases; junction bases not matched to a gene: 5. The CDR3 DNA is TGTGCCAGCACCGGGACTAGCGGGGGGGCTGCCCAGTACTTC. Translation gives CASTGTSGGAAQYF.

Points on this clone: Compared with germline, one end of the junction differs, possibly owing to a read error. The chain couples TRBV25-1 to TRBJ2-7; 10 bases fit TRBD2. Germline V gene data show CDR1 as MGHDK and CDR2 as SYGVNS. The CDR3 runs to 17 residues. The CDR3 reads CPLLGAASGGSSYEQYF. CDR3 in DNA: TGCCCCCTACTGGGGGCGGCTAGCGGGGGAAGCTCCTACGAGCAGTACTTC.

The V call is TRBV27, the J call TRBJ1-6; D not certain. The CDR3 consists of 16 residues. V lost 6 bases and J lost 5, with 17 bases in between. From germline, CDR1 is MNHEY and CDR2 SMNVEV (reference sequence). The CDR3 protein is CASSDLRTGNNSPLHF. The DNA for the CDR3 is TGTGCCAGCAGCGACCTCAGGACGGGTAATAATTCACCCCTCCACTTT.

V usage is TRBV5-1 and J usage is TRBJ1-5; no firm D call. V was clipped by 7 bases and J by 6 bases, with 17 bases between them. The CDR3 runs 14 residues. Germline V lookup: CDR1 SGHRS, CDR2 YFSETQ. The CDR3 region is CASRPSAETQPQHF. The CDR3 nucleotides read TGCGCCAGCCGACCTTCGGCGGAAACTCAGCCCCAGCATTTT. Drawing the rest from reference TRBV5-1 and TRBJ1-5, the complete variable domain is KAGVTQTPRYLIKTRGQQVTLSCSPISGHRSVSWYQQTPGQGLQFLFEYFSETQRNKGNFPGRFSGRQFSNSRSEMNVSTLELGDSALYLCASRPSAETQPQHFGDGTRLSIL.

The chain combines TRBV7-9 with TRBJ2-7; 7 bases fit TRBD1. Germline assignment: CDR1 SEHNR and CDR2 FQNEAQ (reference sequence). V shed 5 bases, J shed 2 bases, and the junction held 6 bases outside the gene matches. The CDR3 runs 14 residues. In DNA, the CDR3 is TGTGCCAGCAGCCCACGACAGGGTCCCTACGAGCAGTACTTC. Its translation: CASSPRQGPYEQYF.